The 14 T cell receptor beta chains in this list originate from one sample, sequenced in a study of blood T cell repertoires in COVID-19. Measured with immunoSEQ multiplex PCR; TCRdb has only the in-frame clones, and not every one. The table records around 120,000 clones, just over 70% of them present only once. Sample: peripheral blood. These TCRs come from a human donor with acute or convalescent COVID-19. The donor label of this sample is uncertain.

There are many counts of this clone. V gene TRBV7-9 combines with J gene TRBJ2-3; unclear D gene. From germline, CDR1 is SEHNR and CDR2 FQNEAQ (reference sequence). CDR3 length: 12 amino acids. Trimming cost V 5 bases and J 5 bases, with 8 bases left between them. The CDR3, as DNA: TGTGCCAGCAGCCCCCCCGGAGATACGCAGTATTTT. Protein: CASSPPGDTQYF.

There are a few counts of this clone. The CDR3 coding sequence is TGTGCCAGCAAGAGCGGGGGGCAAACTAGCACAGATACGCAGTATTTT. Translation: CASKSGGQTSTDTQYF. The chain couples TRBV27 to TRBJ2-3; TRBD2 aligns across 9 bases. The CDR3 spans 16 residues. Germline CDR1 reads MNHEY; CDR2 reads SMNVEV (reference sequence). V dropped 7 bases and J dropped 0; count of bases not matched to a gene: 8.

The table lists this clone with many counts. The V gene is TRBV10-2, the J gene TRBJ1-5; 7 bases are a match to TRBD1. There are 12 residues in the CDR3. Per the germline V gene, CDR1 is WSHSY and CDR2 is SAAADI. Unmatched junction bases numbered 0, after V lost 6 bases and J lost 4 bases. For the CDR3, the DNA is TGCGCCAGCAGGGACAGGAATCAGCCCCAGCATTTT. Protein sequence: CASRDRNQPQHF.

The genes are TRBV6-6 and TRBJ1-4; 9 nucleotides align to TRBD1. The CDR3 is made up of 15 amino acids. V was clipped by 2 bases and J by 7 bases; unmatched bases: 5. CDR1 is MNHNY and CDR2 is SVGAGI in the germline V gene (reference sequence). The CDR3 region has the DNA TGTGCCAGCAGTTACCGGGACAGGGTATCTGAAAAACTGTTTTTT. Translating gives CASSYRDRVSEKLFF.

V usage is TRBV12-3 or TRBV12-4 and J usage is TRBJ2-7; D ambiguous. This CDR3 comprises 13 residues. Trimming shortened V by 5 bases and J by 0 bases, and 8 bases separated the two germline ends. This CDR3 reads CASSRHGSYEQYV. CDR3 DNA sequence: TGTGCCAGCAGTCGACATGGCTCCTACGAGCAGTACGTC.

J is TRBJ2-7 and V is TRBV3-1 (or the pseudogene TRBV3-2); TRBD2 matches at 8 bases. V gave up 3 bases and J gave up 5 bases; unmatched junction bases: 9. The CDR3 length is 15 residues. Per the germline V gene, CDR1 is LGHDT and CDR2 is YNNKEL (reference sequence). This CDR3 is CASSHPSGGRHEQYF. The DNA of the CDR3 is TGTGCCAGCAGCCATCCCAGCGGGGGCCGCCACGAGCAGTACTTC.

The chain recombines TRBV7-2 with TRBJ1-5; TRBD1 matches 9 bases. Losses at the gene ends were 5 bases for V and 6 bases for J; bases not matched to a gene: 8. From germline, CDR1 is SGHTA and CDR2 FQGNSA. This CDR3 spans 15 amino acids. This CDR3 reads CASSLSTGGRQPQHF. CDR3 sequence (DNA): TGTGCCAGCAGCCTTTCAACAGGGGGCCGTCAGCCCCAGCATTTT. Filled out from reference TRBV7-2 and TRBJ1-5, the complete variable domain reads GAGVSQSPSNKVTEKGKDVELRCDPISGHTALYWYRQSLGQGLEFLIYFQGNSAPDKSGLPSDRFSAERTGGSVSTLTIQRTQQEDSAVYLCASSLSTGGRQPQHFGDGTRLSIL.

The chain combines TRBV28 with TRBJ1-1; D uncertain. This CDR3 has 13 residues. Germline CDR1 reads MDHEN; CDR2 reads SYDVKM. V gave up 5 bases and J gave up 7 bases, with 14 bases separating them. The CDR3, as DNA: TGTGCCAGCAGTGCTCGATTAGAGGGTGAAGCTTTCTTT. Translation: CASSARLEGEAFF.

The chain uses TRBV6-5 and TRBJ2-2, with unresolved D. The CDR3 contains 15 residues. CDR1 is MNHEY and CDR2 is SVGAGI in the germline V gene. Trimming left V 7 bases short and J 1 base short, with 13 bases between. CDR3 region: CASIFGDKNTGELFF. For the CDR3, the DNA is TGTGCCAGCATTTTCGGAGATAAGAACACCGGGGAGCTGTTTTTT.

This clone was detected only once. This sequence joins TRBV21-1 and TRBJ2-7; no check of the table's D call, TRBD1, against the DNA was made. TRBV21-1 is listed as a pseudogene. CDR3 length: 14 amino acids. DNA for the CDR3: TGTGCCAGCAGCAACGACAGGGGCAGCTACGAGCAGTACTTC. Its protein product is CASSNDRGSYEQYF.

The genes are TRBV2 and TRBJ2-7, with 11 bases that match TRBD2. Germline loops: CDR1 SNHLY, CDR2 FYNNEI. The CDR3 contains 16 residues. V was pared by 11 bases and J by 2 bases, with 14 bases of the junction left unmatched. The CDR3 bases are TGTGCCCCCGGAGGAACTAGCGGGGGCCCCACCTACGAGCAGTACTTC. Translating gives CAPGGTSGGPTYEQYF.

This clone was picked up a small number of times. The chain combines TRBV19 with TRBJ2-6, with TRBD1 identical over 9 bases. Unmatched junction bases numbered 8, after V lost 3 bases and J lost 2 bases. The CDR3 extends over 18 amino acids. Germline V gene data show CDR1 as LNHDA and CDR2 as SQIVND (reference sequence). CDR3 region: CASSIGTGWSAGANVLTF. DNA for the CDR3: TGTGCCAGTAGTATCGGGACAGGGTGGTCCGCTGGGGCCAACGTCCTGACTTTC. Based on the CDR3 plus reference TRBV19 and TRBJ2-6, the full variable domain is DGGITQSPKYLFRKEGQNVTLSCEQNLNHDAMYWYRQDPGQGLRLIYYSQIVNDFQKGDIAEGYSVSREKKESFPLTVTSAQKNPTAFYLCASSIGTGWSAGANVLTFGAGSRLTVL.

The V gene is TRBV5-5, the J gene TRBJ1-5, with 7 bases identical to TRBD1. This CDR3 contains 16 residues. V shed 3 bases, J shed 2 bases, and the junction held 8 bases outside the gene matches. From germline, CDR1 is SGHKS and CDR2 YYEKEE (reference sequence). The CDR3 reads CASSYRTGQGNQPQHF. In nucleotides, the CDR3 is TGTGCCAGCAGCTATCGGACAGGTCAGGGCAATCAGCCCCAGCATTTT.

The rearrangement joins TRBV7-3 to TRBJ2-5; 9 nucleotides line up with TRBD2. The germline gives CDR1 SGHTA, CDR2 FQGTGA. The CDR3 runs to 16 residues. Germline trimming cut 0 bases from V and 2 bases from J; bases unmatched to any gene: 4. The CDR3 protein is CASSLTGSGGQETQYF. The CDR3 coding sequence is TGTGCCAGCAGCTTAACCGGTAGCGGGGGTCAAGAGACCCAGTACTTC.